This is a list of T cell receptor beta chains from one sample in a study of T-cell reconstitution after alpha-beta-depleted transplantation in children. MiXCR, run by TCRdb on the PCR reads, gives a single entry per CDR3 protein. The sample comprises fewer than 250,000 distinct CDR3 sequences, around 7.5% of which are singletons, and under 8% rests with the top ten. Sequencing was performed on PBMCs, mostly from graft donor cells, taken 180 days after TCRalphabeta/CD19-depleted stem cell transplant. Source of these receptors: a male patient younger than 18 who had a stem cell transplant for acute lymphoblastic leukemia, so the T cells may come from the graft donor. CDR3s include the opening cysteine and the closing phenylalanine or tryptophan. D genes are given only for firm matches.

cdr3_aa: CASSLVLGPYSNQPQHF
j_call: TRBJ1-5
d_call: .
v_call: TRBV7-9

cdr3_aa: CASSPPGLANEQFF
j_call: TRBJ2-1
d_call: TRBD2
v_call: TRBV18

cdr3_aa: CASLQGGSFTYTQYF
j_call: TRBJ2-3
d_call: .
v_call: TRBV2

cdr3_aa: CSASRDRVYGYTF
j_call: TRBJ1-2
d_call: TRBD1
v_call: TRBV20-1

cdr3_aa: CASSSSALGTSGAYEQYF
j_call: TRBJ2-7
d_call: TRBD2
v_call: TRBV6-5

cdr3_aa: CSADRESTIHEQYF
j_call: TRBJ2-7
d_call: TRBD1
v_call: TRBV20-1

cdr3_aa: CASSQEWQGAYEQYF
j_call: TRBJ2-7
d_call: TRBD1
v_call: TRBV4-3

cdr3_aa: CASNMGLAAAFF
j_call: TRBJ1-1
d_call: .
v_call: TRBV12-3/TRBV12-4

cdr3_aa: CSARDTGLKNIQYF
j_call: TRBJ2-4
d_call: .
v_call: TRBV20-1

cdr3_aa: CSARDVGRGNYGYTF
j_call: TRBJ1-2
d_call: .
v_call: TRBV20-1

cdr3_aa: CASSYSGTGDIATNEKLFF
j_call: TRBJ1-4
d_call: TRBD1
v_call: TRBV6-5

cdr3_aa: CASSLGTFNQPQHF
j_call: TRBJ1-5
d_call: .
v_call: TRBV12-3/TRBV12-4

cdr3_aa: CASSQEWGPWRQDSYEQYF
j_call: TRBJ2-7
d_call: .
v_call: TRBV4-3

cdr3_aa: CASSLRTVQETQYF
j_call: TRBJ2-5
d_call: .
v_call: TRBV12-3/TRBV12-4

cdr3_aa: CSARGQGGWELFF
j_call: TRBJ2-2
d_call: TRBD1
v_call: TRBV20-1

cdr3_aa: CASSPGFSSGNTIYF
j_call: TRBJ1-3
d_call: .
v_call: TRBV12-3/TRBV12-4

cdr3_aa: CASSLGREGELFF
j_call: TRBJ2-2
d_call: .
v_call: TRBV7-3

cdr3_aa: CASSFIGNQPQHF
j_call: TRBJ1-5
d_call: .
v_call: TRBV28

cdr3_aa: CASSVTWESPLHF
j_call: TRBJ1-6
d_call: .
v_call: TRBV6-1

cdr3_aa: CASSQDLGLGGRTEAFF
j_call: TRBJ1-1
d_call: .
v_call: TRBV14

cdr3_aa: CASSLATGVQETQYF
j_call: TRBJ2-5
d_call: TRBD1
v_call: TRBV7-7